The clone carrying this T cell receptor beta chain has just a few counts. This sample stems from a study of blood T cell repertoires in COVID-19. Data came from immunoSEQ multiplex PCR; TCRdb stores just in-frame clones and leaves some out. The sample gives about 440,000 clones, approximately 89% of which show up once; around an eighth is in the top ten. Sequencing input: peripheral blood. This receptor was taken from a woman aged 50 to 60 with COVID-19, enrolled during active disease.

CDR3 DNA sequence: TGTGCCAGCAGTGAAACGAGGGTGGAGGACAATCAGCCCCAGCATTTT. Its protein product is CASSETRVEDNQPQHF. This rearrangement joins TRBV2 to TRBJ1-5; D not resolved. Germline loops: CDR1 SNHLY, CDR2 FYNNEI. This CDR3 region has 16 residues. The germline V and J ends were trimmed by 2 bases and 3 bases, with 14 bases remaining between them. Complete variable domain (other parts from reference TRBV2 and TRBJ1-5): EPEVTQTPSHQVTQMGQEVILRCVPISNHLYFYWYRQILGQKVEFLVSFYNNEISEKSEIFDDQFSVERPDGSNFTLKIRSTKLEDSAMYFCASSETRVEDNQPQHFGDGTRLSIL.